This T cell receptor (beta chain) was documented in a study of blood T cell repertoires in COVID-19. Turning to the study itself: T cells, B-cell-depleted T cells, or PBMCs supplied cDNA or gDNA.

Per the original data handling: Amplification with reference gene primers provided the estimates of nucleated cell counts. Profiled with immunoSEQ multiplex PCR; TCRdb holds only in-frame clones, not every one. D and trimming come from the DNA, and the V and J calls and clone size come from that table. Here the sample spans 110,000 to 150,000 clones, 75% to 85% being singletons. Deletions cut 8 bases from V and 4 bases from J, with 11 bases between. Germline assignment: CDR1 MNHEY and CDR2 SVGAGI. This CDR3 spans 12 amino acids. The chain has TRBV6-5 and TRBJ1-2, with D possibly matching TRBD1 (6 bases). The sequenced sample consisted of peripheral blood. This receptor was taken from an elderly woman with acute or convalescent COVID-19. The CDR3 region has the DNA TGTGCCAGCCATCAGGGGTTCTATGGCTACACCTTC. Translating gives CASHQGFYGYTF.